One and the same sample provided the 14 T cell receptor beta chains below, sequenced in a study of early T cells in non-severe SARS-CoV-2 infection. TCRdb reprocessed the 5' RACE reads with MiXCR, giving one entry per CDR3 protein. This table holds roughly 61,000 distinct CDR3 sequences, roughly a tenth found once. The material sequenced was whole blood. These receptors all come from an adult who was a healthcare worker with PCR-confirmed SARS-CoV-2 infection or an uninfected control (not recorded which).

This clonotype was detected ten times or more. V and J are TRBV7-8 and TRBJ1-5; D uncertain. Germline CDR1 is SGHVS and CDR2 is FQNEAQ. With 3 bases removed from V and 3 bases from J, the gap between germline ends came to 6 bases. The CDR3 has 13 amino acids. This chain's CDR3 is CASSFVNNQPQHF. The CDR3 DNA follows: TGTGCCAGCAGCTTTGTCAACAATCAGCCCCAGCATTTT.

This clonotype was observed a few times. The chain uses TRBV18 and TRBJ2-1; D uncertain. The CDR3 consists of 14 residues. Germline V gene lookup returns CDR1 KGHSH and CDR2 LQKENI. V was shortened by 6 bases and J by 1 base, with 10 bases between the two germline ends. The CDR3 nucleotides read TGTGCCAGCTCCTTGACCGGATCCTACAATGAGCAGTTCTTC. Translation: CASSLTGSYNEQFF.

In its sample, this clonotype was seen many times. The rearrangement links TRBV3-1 to TRBJ2-7; D is perhaps TRBD1 or TRBD2 (5 bases each). This CDR3 contains 13 residues. Germline CDR1 reads LGHDT; CDR2 reads YNNKEL (reference sequence). V gave up 0 bases and J gave up 3 bases, with 6 bases separating them. CDR3 sequence: CASSQERGYEQYF. As DNA, the CDR3 is TGTGCCAGCAGCCAAGAGAGGGGCTACGAGCAGTACTTC.

Ten or more counts support this clonotype. A read error may account for a junction end that differs from germline. This chain connects TRBV30 to TRBJ2-2; unclear D gene. The CDR3 sequence is 14 residues long. Germline V gene lookup returns CDR1 GTSNPN and CDR2 SVGIG (reference sequence). This CDR3 reads CARSRSANTGELFF. CDR3 bases: TGTGCCAGGAGTAGGTCAGCTAACACCGGGGAGCTGTTTTTT.

This clonotype was found a few times. The V gene is TRBV29-1, the J gene TRBJ2-3; either TRBD1 or TRBD2 may supply D (5 bases each). This CDR3 has 15 amino acids. Trimming pared 1 base from V and 0 bases from J, leaving 11 bases between. Germline V CDR1 and CDR2: SQVTM, ANQGSEA. The CDR3 region is CSVEGGGLSTDTQYF. DNA for the CDR3: TGCAGCGTTGAAGGGGGCGGACTCAGCACAGATACGCAGTATTTT.

This clonotype was seen repeatedly, ten times or more. The chain couples TRBV7-9 to TRBJ1-5; a possible D gene is TRBD1 (5 bases). With 7 bases removed from V and 3 bases from J, the gap between germline ends came to 10 bases. Germline lookup yields CDR1 SEHNR and CDR2 FQNEAQ (reference sequence). The CDR3 has 13 amino acids. The DNA for the CDR3 is TGTGCCAGCACACAGGAGGCCAATCAGCCCCAGCATTTT. Translation: CASTQEANQPQHF.

This clonotype was seen a few times. The chain recombines TRBV7-2 with TRBJ2-1; unclear D gene. The CDR3 contains 14 residues. The germline V gene has CDR1 SGHTA and CDR2 FQGNSA. V was pared by 7 bases and J by 6 bases, with 16 bases between. CDR3 sequence: CASNMSPSLNEQFF. The CDR3 coding sequence is TGTGCCAGCAACATGTCCCCATCACTCAATGAGCAGTTCTTC. Full variable domain (outside the CDR3, taken from reference TRBV7-2 and TRBJ2-1): GAGVSQSPSNKVTEKGKDVELRCDPISGHTALYWYRQSLGQGLEFLIYFQGNSAPDKSGLPSDRFSAERTGGSVSTLTIQRTQQEDSAVYLCASNMSPSLNEQFFGPGTRLTVL.

Ten or more counts support this clonotype. The rearrangement uses TRBV27 and TRBJ2-3, with 10 nucleotides matching TRBD1. In germline, CDR1 is MNHEY, CDR2 SMNVEV (reference sequence). This CDR3 comprises 15 residues. V was pared by 6 bases and J by 1 base, with 4 bases of the junction left unmatched. CDR3 loop: CASRLDRGGTDTQYF. CDR3 bases: TGTGCCAGCAGGCTGGACAGGGGGGGCACAGATACGCAGTATTTT.

J is TRBJ2-7 and V is TRBV20-1, with TRBD2 matching 9 bases. V gave up 3 bases and J gave up 3 bases; unmatched junction bases: 3. The CDR3 is 13 residues long. Per germline, CDR1 DFQATT and CDR2 SNEGSKA (reference sequence). The DNA of the CDR3 is TGCAGTGCTAGTAGACTAGCGGACTACGAGCAGTACTTC. Protein product: CSASRLADYEQYF.

This clonotype was counted between two and nine times. V and J are TRBV29-1 and TRBJ2-7; the D is unclear. Germline CDR1 reads SQVTM; CDR2 reads ANQGSEA. The CDR3 contains 12 residues. V dropped 4 bases and J dropped 1 base, with 8 bases sitting between them. CDR3 DNA: TGCAGCGTTGTTGAGGATTCCTACGAGCAGTACTTC. As protein: CSVVEDSYEQYF.

The chain joins TRBV7-9 to TRBJ2-7; no reliable D call. The CDR3 consists of 15 residues. V lost 0 bases and J 1 base, leaving 10 bases between the germline ends. Germline CDR1 is SEHNR and CDR2 is FQNEAQ (reference sequence). CDR3 nucleotide sequence: TGTGCCAGCAGCTTAGCCGACCGTGGATCCTACGAGCAGTACTTC. It specifies CASSLADRGSYEQYF.

This clonotype appeared many times. The CDR3 protein is CSVGGRSYNEQFF. CDR3 coding DNA: TGCAGCGTTGGCGGGAGGTCCTACAATGAGCAGTTCTTC. The chain carries TRBV29-1 and TRBJ2-1, with TRBD2 identical over 8 bases. CDR3 size: 13 residues. Looked up from germline, CDR1 is SQVTM and CDR2 is ANQGSEA. Trimming took 4 bases from V and 1 from J; bases not matched to a gene: 0.

This clonotype has a count of ten or more. This sequence joins TRBV30 and TRBJ1-2; D call uncertain. The CDR3 has 11 amino acids. Germline values: CDR1 GTSNPN, CDR2 SVGIG (reference sequence). V was cut by 4 bases and J by 5 bases, with 8 bases left in between. The CDR3 loop reads CAWNEGYGYTF. The CDR3 region has the DNA TGTGCCTGGAATGAGGGTTATGGCTACACCTTC.

This clonotype was seen repeatedly, ten times or more. This chain joins TRBV6-5 and TRBJ2-1, with 13 bases lining up with TRBD2. J was trimmed by 10 bases and V by 2 bases; bases with no gene match: 5. CDR1 and CDR2 from the germline V gene are MNHEY and SVGAGI. This CDR3 is built from 15 residues. The CDR3 reads CASSYETSGRREQFF. DNA of the CDR3: TGTGCCAGCAGTTACGAGACTAGCGGGAGGCGGGAGCAGTTCTTC.